This entry lists 7 T cell receptor beta chains sequenced from one sample in a study of OX40 agonist ivuxolimab in advanced cancers. Libraries were prepared by immunoSEQ multiplex PCR; TCRdb keeps only in-frame clonotypes and omits some of them. The profile shows more than 70,000 clones, about 90% of them singletons. The sample consisted of CD4+ or CD8+ T cells sorted from blood, taken in a trial of the OX40 agonist ivuxolimab. The receptors here all came from an adult with an advanced solid tumor such as melanoma, head and neck, liver or kidney cancer.

J is TRBJ2-5 and V is TRBV6-1; D not certain. The CDR3 covers 13 residues. Germline CDR1 is MNHNS and CDR2 is SASEGT. V lost 7 bases to trimming and J lost 1 base, with 10 bases between them. CDR3 bases: TGTGCCAGCAAAAGGGCAGTCCAAGAGACCCAGTACTTC. Translating gives CASKRAVQETQYF.

J is TRBJ1-3 and V is TRBV19, with D perhaps TRBD1 (5 bases). V lost 4 bases to trimming and J lost 4 bases, with 14 bases between them. Germline-derived CDR1 and CDR2 are LNHDA and SQIVND (reference sequence). The CDR3 runs to 15 residues. The CDR3 here is CASSTDSSSGNTIYF. Written as DNA, the CDR3 is TGTGCCAGTAGTACAGACAGTTCATCCGGAAACACCATATATTTT.

V usage is TRBV6-1 and J usage is TRBJ2-5, with 9 bases that match TRBD1. The CDR3 runs to 15 residues. Germline lookup yields CDR1 MNHNS and CDR2 SASEGT. The J segment lost 2 bases and the V segment lost 7 bases, leaving 8 bases of the junction unmatched. The CDR3 DNA sequence: TGTGCCAGCAACCCCGGGACAGGGAAACAAGAGACCCAGTACTTC. It translates to CASNPGTGKQETQYF.

The chain carries TRBV10-3 and TRBJ2-3; no firm D call. CDR1 and CDR2 from the germline V gene are ENHRY and SYGVKD. Deletions cut 2 bases from V and 2 bases from J, with 8 bases between. This CDR3 is 14 amino acids long. CDR3 nucleotide sequence: TGTGCCATCAGTGAGAGAATAGACACAGATACGCAGTATTTT. Translating gives CAISERIDTDTQYF.

This chain joins TRBV10-3 and TRBJ1-5, with D perhaps matching TRBD1 (5 bases). Germline V gene data show CDR1 as ENHRY and CDR2 as SYGVKD. The V and J ends lost 3 bases and 5 bases respectively, with 14 bases between them. The CDR3 length is 15 residues. The CDR3 DNA follows: TGTGCCATCAGTGAAAGCGGGGGATATTATCAGCCCCAGCATTTT. Translated: CAISESGGYYQPQHF.

The CDR3 protein is CAWDRGQGEAFF. The CDR3 nucleotides are TGTGCCTGGGACAGGGGGCAAGGTGAAGCTTTCTTT. The V gene is TRBV30, the J gene TRBJ1-1; the match to TRBD1 covers 10 bases. Per germline, CDR1 GTSNPN and CDR2 SVGIG (reference sequence). There are 12 residues in the CDR3. Trimming took 5 bases from V and 7 from J; bases not matched to a gene: 4.

This chain joins TRBV4-2 and TRBJ1-2; the D is unclear. The V gene lost 3 bases and the J gene lost 2 bases, with 4 bases spanning the gap. Germline V gives CDR1 LGHNA, CDR2 YNFKEQ. This CDR3 contains 12 residues. The CDR3 is CASSQGNYGYTF. CDR3 coding DNA: TGTGCCAGCAGCCAGGGAAACTATGGCTACACCTTC.